This TCR beta chain appears in the sequencing data of a study of T cell responses to AZD1222 COVID-19 vaccine. About this clone itself: Its specificity is not known.

Germline assignment: CDR1 MNHNS and CDR2 SASEGT. Trimming removed 1 base from V and 4 bases from J; junction bases left unmatched: 2. The CDR3 contains 15 residues. The table came from immunoSEQ multiplex PCR; TCRdb's copy has only in-frame clones and leaves some out. The data show 54,000 or so clones, 80% to 90% seen once. Study conclusions and caveats: Seropositive status at baseline applied to only five to seven AZD1222 recipients. The donor group comprised mostly white British people and more females; the analysis possibly underestimated clonal diversity. Reportedly, nearly half the spike-specific TCRs target unmutated variant regions.

This chain uses TRBV6-1 with TRBJ1-2, with TRBD1 matching 11 bases. This clonotype was sampled from an adult in good health. This material consisted of peripheral blood, taken on day 0 of AZD1222 vaccination. The CDR3: CASSEGTGGFYGYTF. The DNA of the CDR3 is TGTGCCAGCAGTGAAGGGACAGGGGGCTTCTATGGCTACACCTTC.